A single sample gave rise to the 9 T cell receptor beta chains below, sequenced in a study of CD8+ T cells in alopecia areata. Sequencing relied on a cDNA template that was reverse transcribed from extracted RNA. Sequencing was performed with immunoSEQ multiplex PCR; in TCRdb, only in-frame clones are kept and a portion is missing. The sample shows about 200,000 clones, around three fifths of them seen only once. The sample comprised CD8+ T cells sorted from blood. The receptors come from a human donor in good health.

The V call is TRBV9, the J call TRBJ2-1, with 10 bases aligning to TRBD2. The germline V gene has CDR1 SGDLS and CDR2 YYNGEE. This CDR3 contains 15 residues. J gave up 8 bases and V 0 bases, and 5 bases lay outside the gene matches. The CDR3, as DNA: TGTGCCAGCAGCGTAGCCGTAGCGGGGGGTGATGAGCAGTTCTTC. It codes for CASSVAVAGGDEQFF.

CDR3 amino acids: CASRGRGKNYGYTF. The CDR3 nucleotides read TGTGCCAGCAGGGGCCGGGGGAAGAACTATGGCTACACCTTC. The chain links TRBV27 to TRBJ1-2; D possibly corresponds to TRBD1 (5 bases). The CDR3 totals 14 residues. Trimming took off 6 bases at V and 2 bases at J, with 13 bases between the two ends. Germline CDR1 and CDR2: MNHEY and SMNVEV (reference sequence).

This clone was found a few times. This rearrangement joins TRBV10-3 to TRBJ1-6, with no clear D. CDR3 size: 16 residues. V lost 3 bases and J lost 1, with 10 bases in between. The germline V gene encodes CDR1 ENHRY and CDR2 SYGVKD. The CDR3 loop is CAISDPGSSYNSPLHF. Written as DNA, the CDR3 is TGTGCCATCAGTGACCCCGGATCTTCCTATAATTCACCCCTCCACTTT.

V gene TRBV27 combines with J gene TRBJ2-3, with TRBD2 as a possible D gene (6 bases). The CDR3 runs to 14 residues. Germline assignment: CDR1 MNHEY and CDR2 SMNVEV (reference sequence). V gave up 2 bases and J gave up 6 bases, with 12 bases separating them. CDR3: CASSLPGVVDTQYF. The CDR3 DNA reads as TGTGCCAGCAGTTTACCGGGGGTGGTGGATACGCAGTATTTT.

The table lists this clone with a few counts. V gene TRBV4-1 combines with J gene TRBJ2-1; 13 bases are a match to TRBD2. The CDR3 is made up of 19 amino acids. J was trimmed by 7 bases and V by 1 base; bases with no gene match: 13. Germline CDR1 reads MGHRA; CDR2 reads YSYEKL. CDR3 DNA sequence: TGCGCCAGCAGCCAAGGGGGGACTAGCGGGGTCCCGAGATGGAATGAGCAGTTCTTC. Translation gives CASSQGGTSGVPRWNEQFF.

The chain is built from TRBV4-1 and TRBJ1-1; 9 bases agree with TRBD1. Per germline, CDR1 MGHRA and CDR2 YSYEKL. CDR3 length equals 15 residues. V lost 4 bases and J lost 1; bases outside the gene matches: 4. The CDR3 is CASSPRDRENTEAFF. CDR3 coding DNA: TGCGCCAGCAGCCCAAGGGACAGGGAGAACACTGAAGCTTTCTTT.

In regard to this clone: Other DNA sequences within the sample encode an identical CDR3. The J gene is TRBJ1-1, the V gene TRBV4-1; weak D call: TRBD1 (5 bases). The CDR3 spans 12 residues. Germline CDR1 reads MGHRA; CDR2 reads YSYEKL. V was clipped by 0 bases and J by 8 bases, with 7 bases between them. The CDR3 here is CASSQDGGEAFF. Here the CDR3 DNA reads TGCGCCAGCAGCCAAGATGGGGGGGAAGCTTTCTTT.

In its sample, this clone was seen a few times. CDR3 sequence reads: CASSASSFASSGGNIQYF. The CDR3 DNA sequence: TGTGCCAGCTCCGCCTCTTCGTTCGCCTCCTCGGGGGGAAACATTCAGTACTTC. The chain couples TRBV27 to TRBJ2-4; 7 nucleotides agree with TRBD2. The junction had 22 bases not matched to a gene; V was cut back by 8 bases and J by 6 bases. This CDR3 has 18 residues. Germline CDR1 MNHEY, CDR2 SMNVEV (reference sequence).

Sample share makes this clone medium-sized. The chain recombines TRBV7-9 with TRBJ1-1; perhaps TRBD1 as D (5 bases). The V gene's germline CDR1 is SEHNR and CDR2 FQNEAQ (reference sequence). Deletions cut 5 bases from V and 3 bases from J, with 16 bases between. The CDR3 is 15 residues long. Written as DNA, the CDR3 is TGTGCCAGCAGCGCAACGGGGACCTGGGACACTGAAGCTTTCTTT. Protein product: CASSATGTWDTEAFF.